Listed below are T cell receptor beta chains from one sample, sequenced in a study of cytomegalovirus exposure and HLA in healthy donors. Measured with immunoSEQ multiplex PCR; TCRdb has only the in-frame clones, and not every one. Here the sample spans fewer than 85,000 clones, roughly 96% being singletons. The sample comprised PBMCs. These receptor sequences come from a woman aged 18-29 years in good health and CMV-seronegative. Each CDR3 is given with its conserved first and last residue. Fields, in order: CDR3 protein, CDR3 DNA, J gene, clone size, CDR3 length, V gene, D gene. The D gene is left open where the match is weak. Expanded clones get a size class; other rows say once, few or many, or leave the size out.

CASRPLEGQGDYGYTF	TGTGCCAGCAGGCCTCTCGAAGGACAGGGAGACTATGGCTACACCTTC	TRBJ1-2	-	16	TRBV28	TRBD1
CASKFPGGDQPQHF	TGTGCCAGTAAGTTTCCAGGGGGTGATCAGCCCCAGCATTTT	TRBJ1-5	-	14	TRBV19	TRBD1
CASSRPAASKRHDIQYF	TGTGCCAGTAGTCGACCCGCCGCCTCCAAGAGGCACGACATTCAGTACTTC	TRBJ2-4	-	17	TRBV19	-
CAWRVQGGSGELFF	TGTGCCTGGAGGGTCCAGGGAGGGTCCGGGGAGCTGTTTTTT	TRBJ2-2	once	14	TRBV30	TRBD2
CASSYSMSGTGGGYTF	TGTGCCAGCAGTTACTCGATGTCTGGGACAGGAGGTGGCTACACCTTC	TRBJ1-2	-	16	TRBV6-5	TRBD1
CASRPAAVGTEAFF	TGTGCCAGCAGGCCTGCGGCAGTTGGCACTGAAGCTTTCTTT	TRBJ1-1	-	14	TRBV6-5	-
CASSYSTSGNNEQFF	TGTGCCAGCAGTTACTCGACTAGCGGGAACAATGAGCAGTTCTTC	TRBJ2-1	-	15	TRBV6-5	TRBD2
CASSEMVSPSYNEQFF	TGTGCCAGCAGTGAGATGGTGAGCCCCTCCTACAATGAGCAGTTCTTC	TRBJ2-1	-	16	TRBV6-1	-
CASSLGEGNEQFF	TGTGCCAGCAGTTTGGGGGAGGGAAATGAGCAGTTCTTC	TRBJ2-1	-	13	TRBV28	TRBD2
CASSTFEFFEQFF	TGTGCCAGTAGTACTTTTGAGTTTTTTGAGCAGTTCTTC	TRBJ2-1	-	13	TRBV19	-
CASSPAVGVGTEAFF	TGTGCCAGCAGCCCAGCCGTCGGAGTCGGAACTGAAGCTTTCTTT	TRBJ1-1	-	15	TRBV11-3	-
CASSLSGGTEAFF	TGTGCCAGCAGTTTAAGCGGGGGCACTGAAGCTTTCTTT	TRBJ1-1	once	13	TRBV27	-
CASSFWVSSSSKHVYTF	TGTGCCAGCAGTTTTTGGGTCAGCTCTAGCTCGAAGCATGTCTACACCTTC	TRBJ1-2	-	17	TRBV27	-
CASSVVPENYNEQFF	TGTGCCAGCAGCGTAGTCCCTGAGAACTACAATGAGCAGTTCTTC	TRBJ2-1	-	15	TRBV9	-
CAWSKTGTSYEQYF	TGTGCCTGGAGCAAGACCGGGACTAGCTACGAGCAGTACTTC	TRBJ2-7	-	14	TRBV30	TRBD2
CASSLGTEAINEQYF	TGTGCCAGTAGCCTCGGGACAGAGGCAATTAACGAGCAGTACTTC	TRBJ2-7	-	15	TRBV19	TRBD1
CASSFTGTGLYEQYF	TGTGCCAGCAGCTTCACCGGGACAGGGCTCTACGAGCAGTACTTC	TRBJ2-7	-	15	TRBV6-5	TRBD1
CASSYRLAGDASIYEQYF	TGTGCCAGCAGCTACCGACTAGCGGGAGACGCCTCTATTTACGAGCAGTACTTC	TRBJ2-7	-	18	TRBV13	TRBD2
CASSEVGGSSNEQYF	TGTGCCAGCAGTGAAGTTGGCGGGAGCTCCAACGAGCAGTACTTC	TRBJ2-7	-	15	TRBV2	TRBD2
CASSLATTAGGTRKAFF	TGTGCCAGCAGTCTTGCAACCACAGCAGGGGGCACCCGAAAGGCTTTCTTT	TRBJ1-1	-	17	TRBV28	TRBD1
CASSLPPGTSGGETQYF	TGTGCCAGCAGTTTACCTCCGGGGACTAGCGGGGGGGAGACCCAGTACTTC	TRBJ2-5	-	17	TRBV28	TRBD2
CASSVRGLAGVYSTPYNEQFF	TGTGCCAGCAGCGTACGGGGCCTAGCGGGAGTCTACTCGACTCCCTACAATGAGCAGTTCTTC	TRBJ2-1	-	21	TRBV9	TRBD2
CASSSTPGLNSYNSPLHF	TGTGCCAGCAGTTCGACCCCGGGGTTGAACTCCTATAATTCACCCCTCCACTTT	TRBJ1-6	-	18	TRBV27	-
CASSEATGTSDSDTQYF	TGTGCCAGCAGTGAAGCGACCGGGACTAGTGACTCAGATACGCAGTATTTT	TRBJ2-3	-	17	TRBV2	TRBD2
CASSIPDTGLAGYNEQFF	TGTGCCAGTAGTATTCCCGACACCGGACTAGCGGGTTACAATGAGCAGTTCTTC	TRBJ2-1	-	18	TRBV19	TRBD2
CASSLGAQGEETQYF	TGTGCCAGCAGTTTAGGAGCGCAGGGGGAAGAGACCCAGTACTTC	TRBJ2-5	-	15	TRBV28	TRBD1
CASSSGWGQGNTGELFF	TGCGCCAGCAGCTCGGGATGGGGACAGGGGAACACCGGGGAGCTGTTTTTT	TRBJ2-2	-	17	TRBV5-1	TRBD1
CASSLLGTSGYNEQFF	TGCGCCAGCAGCCTACTAGGGACTAGCGGCTACAATGAGCAGTTCTTC	TRBJ2-1	-	16	TRBV5-1	TRBD2
CASSQERLAKNEQFF	TGTGCCAGCAGCCAAGAACGACTAGCGAAGAATGAGCAGTTCTTC	TRBJ2-1	-	15	TRBV4-2	TRBD2
CATQWTGADTGELFF	TGTGCCACCCAATGGACAGGGGCTGACACCGGGGAGCTGTTTTTT	TRBJ2-2	-	15	TRBV13	TRBD1
CASSWSSGRRPHEQYF	TGTGCCAGCAGCTGGTCTAGCGGGAGACGCCCACACGAGCAGTACTTC	TRBJ2-7	-	16	TRBV7-9	TRBD2
CASSLQTGEYNEQFF	TGTGCCAGCAGCTTACAGACAGGGGAATACAATGAGCAGTTCTTC	TRBJ2-1	-	15	TRBV11-3	TRBD1
CASRQSGGYEQYF	TGTGCCAGCAGACAAAGCGGGGGCTACGAGCAGTACTTC	TRBJ2-7	-	13	TRBV28	TRBD2
CASSLIGLLAGTHTDTQYF	TGTGCCAGCAGCTTGATTGGTTTGCTAGCGGGAACACACACAGATACGCAGTATTTT	TRBJ2-3	-	19	TRBV5-6	TRBD2
CASSVVGASGNTGELFF	TGTGCCAGCAGCGTAGTAGGGGCTAGCGGTAACACCGGGGAGCTGTTTTTT	TRBJ2-2	many	17	TRBV9	TRBD2
CASSLGRGIDEQYF	TGTGCCAGCAGTTTGGGCAGGGGCATTGACGAGCAGTACTTC	TRBJ2-7	-	14	TRBV28	-
CASSLVGGGYNEQFF	TGCGCCAGCAGCTTGGTAGGGGGAGGGTACAATGAGCAGTTCTTC	TRBJ2-1	-	15	TRBV5-1	-